These 21 T cell receptor beta chains share one sample of origin, sequenced in a study of cytotoxic CD8 clonotypes in ibrutinib-treated CLL. The data were produced by immunoSEQ multiplex PCR, yet TCRdb's version contains in-frame clones alone and is incomplete. Of hundreds of thousands of clones in the sample, roughly 80% were seen once. The material sequenced was PBMCs, taken before ibrutinib treatment. Source of these receptors: a human donor with chronic lymphocytic leukemia.

The gene calls are TRBV5-4 and TRBJ2-3; 12 nucleotides line up with TRBD2. The germline gives CDR1 SGHNT, CDR2 YYREEE (reference sequence). Trimming took 4 bases from V and 4 from J; bases not matched to a gene: 10. This CDR3 region has 17 residues. CDR3 nucleotides: TGTGCCAGCAGCCCGACAATACTAGCGGGAGGTGCAGATACGCAGTATTTT. Its translation is CASSPTILAGGADTQYF.

This clone is a singleton in its sample. This chain joins TRBV27 and TRBJ2-1; TRBD2 might be the D (5 bases). CDR3 length: 13 residues. CDR1 and CDR2 from the germline V gene are MNHEY and SMNVEV (reference sequence). V lost 1 base to trimming and J lost 9 bases, with 10 bases between them. The CDR3 bases are TGTGCCAGCAGTTTATTGGCTAGCAGTGAGCAGTTCTTC. Its protein is CASSLLASSEQFF.

V is TRBV30 and J is TRBJ2-3, with D tentatively TRBD1 or TRBD2 (5 bases each). This CDR3 has 17 residues. Trimming stripped 5 bases from V and 1 base from J, with 22 bases between. Germline V gene sequence: CDR1 GTSNPN, CDR2 SVGIG (reference sequence). The CDR3: CAWAINRLRGRTDTQYF. CDR3 coding DNA: TGTGCCTGGGCCATAAACCGATTGAGGGGACGCACAGATACGCAGTATTTT. Together with reference TRBV30 and TRBJ2-3, the CDR3 gives the full variable domain: SQTIHQWPATLVQPVGSPLSLECTVEGTSNPNLYWYRQAAGRGLQLLFYSVGIGQISSEVPQNLSASRPQDRQFILSSKKLLLSDSGFYLCAWAINRLRGRTDTQYFGPGTRLTVL.

This chain joins TRBV1 and TRBJ2-1; the table's D call, TRBD2, has no DNA check behind it. TRBV1 is reported as a pseudogene. The CDR3 is 18 residues long. CDR3 protein: CTSSRLGAERIRAEEQFF. CDR3 nucleotides: TGCACCAGCAGCCGCCTAGGTGCCGAGCGGATAAGGGCGGAGGAGCAGTTCTTC.

The chain joins TRBV7-2 to TRBJ1-4; the D is unclear. V lost 7 bases to trimming and J lost 0 bases, with 12 bases between them. Germline V gene sequence: CDR1 SGHTA, CDR2 FQGNSA. The CDR3 is made up of 15 amino acids. The CDR3 reads CASKRDGSTNEKLFF. The CDR3, as DNA: TGTGCCAGCAAAAGAGACGGCTCAACTAATGAAAAACTGTTTTTT.

The CDR3 spells CSVEAYASNYGYTF. For the CDR3, the DNA is TGCAGCGTTGAAGCGTACGCCTCTAACTATGGCTACACCTTC. This chain links TRBV29-1 with TRBJ1-2; D gene uncertain. This CDR3 comprises 14 residues. Germline CDR1 is SQVTM and CDR2 is ANQGSEA. V gave up 1 base and J gave up 0 bases, with 9 bases separating them.

Ten or more counts support this clone. The rearrangement joins TRBV11-1 to TRBJ2-3, with D possibly TRBD2 on 5 matching bases. The V gene's germline CDR1 is SGHAT and CDR2 FQDESV (reference sequence). V was pared by 5 bases and J by 2 bases, with 17 bases between. The CDR3 extends over 16 amino acids. The chain's CDR3 is CASSPSTTGITDTQYF. As DNA, the CDR3 is TGTGCCAGCAGCCCTTCCACAACGGGGATCACAGATACGCAGTATTTT.

This clone has a handful of counts. The chain couples TRBV7-2 to TRBJ2-1; D is uncertain. Trimming removed 6 bases at V and 5 bases at J, with 20 bases between. Germline V gene sequence: CDR1 SGHTA, CDR2 FQGNSA. The CDR3 length is 16 residues. CDR3 DNA: TGTGCCAGCAGTTCGGCCCCAGGCGGTTTGCACAATGAGCAGTTCTTC. Translation: CASSSAPGGLHNEQFF.

This clone has a handful of counts. The V and J genes are TRBV4-2 and TRBJ2-1; tentative D call: TRBD2 (6 bases). Trimming pared 0 bases from V and 6 bases from J, leaving 21 bases between. The CDR3 has 18 residues. Germline V gene sequence: CDR1 LGHNA, CDR2 YNFKEQ. This CDR3 reads CASSQEVWTTIVGNEQFF. CDR3 nucleotide sequence: TGTGCCAGCAGCCAAGAAGTTTGGACTACAATCGTCGGCAATGAGCAGTTCTTC.

The chain carries TRBV9 and TRBJ2-5; D is perhaps TRBD2 (5 bases). There are 15 residues in the CDR3. Germline-derived CDR1 and CDR2 are SGDLS and YYNGEE. V shed 0 bases and J shed 5 bases, with 14 bases lying between them. The CDR3 DNA reads TGTGCCAGCAGCGTAGTTGGGAGTCCGCTGGAGACCCAGTACTTC. Translating gives CASSVVGSPLETQYF.

The chain uses TRBV7-2 and TRBJ1-2; 9 bases are shared with TRBD1. The CDR3 consists of 15 residues. Germline V CDR1 and CDR2: SGHTA, FQGNSA. Unmatched junction bases numbered 9, after V lost 3 bases and J lost 7 bases. The CDR3 sequence is CASSLSGQGAGGYTF. The CDR3 nucleotides are TGTGCCAGCAGCTTGTCGGGACAGGGTGCCGGTGGCTACACCTTC.

CDR3 coding DNA: TGTGCCAGCAGTTCGCCGGGACAGGGATACTCCTACGAGCAGTACTTC. Translating gives CASSSPGQGYSYEQYF. V gene TRBV28 combines with J gene TRBJ2-7; 9 nucleotides align to TRBD1. CDR1 and CDR2 from the germline V gene are MDHEN and SYDVKM. CDR3 length equals 16 residues. V lost 4 bases, J lost 0 bases, and 7 bases stayed unmatched. Full variable domain (remainder filled in from reference TRBV28 and TRBJ2-7): DVKVTQSSRYLVKRTGEKVFLECVQDMDHENMFWYRQDPGLGLRLIYFSYDVKMKEKGDIPEGYSVSREKKERFSLILESASTNQTSMYLCASSSPGQGYSYEQYFGPGTRLTVT.

This chain uses TRBV7-3 with TRBJ1-1, with 7 bases that match TRBD1. Germline CDR1 reads SGHTA; CDR2 reads FQGTGA. CDR3 size: 15 residues. V shed 0 bases, J shed 1 base, and the junction held 2 bases outside the gene matches. The CDR3 spells CASSLTRQGNTEAFF. The DNA of the CDR3 is TGTGCCAGCAGCTTAACCCGACAGGGGAACACTGAAGCTTTCTTT.

This chain uses TRBV2 with TRBJ1-3; D gene ambiguous. V was clipped by 6 bases and J by 8 bases, with 20 bases between them. This CDR3 region has 15 residues. CDR1 and CDR2 from the germline V gene are SNHLY and FYNNEI. CDR3 nucleotide sequence: TGTGCCAGCAGCTCCCCCCTACTGTCTACGCACACCATATATTTT. It codes for CASSSPLLSTHTIYF.

The V and J genes are TRBV7-2 and TRBJ2-7; tentatively, D is TRBD1 (6 bases). V lost 1 base, J lost 0 bases, and 10 bases lay in between. The CDR3 contains 15 residues. Germline-derived CDR1 and CDR2 are SGHTA and FQGNSA. CDR3 nucleotides: TGTGCCAGCAGCTTAGGAGGACAGATCTCCTACGAGCAGTACTTC. It encodes CASSLGGQISYEQYF.

The chain is built from TRBV5-6 and TRBJ1-4; TRBD1 matches at 9 bases. This CDR3 is 19 amino acids long. Germline lookup yields CDR1 SGHDT and CDR2 YYEEEE. The J segment lost 2 bases and the V segment lost 1 base, leaving 12 bases of the junction unmatched. For the CDR3, the DNA is TGTGCCAGCAGCTTGCTCGGTGGACAGGGGATAGGCACTAATGAAAAACTGTTTTTT. This codes for CASSLLGGQGIGTNEKLFF.

CDR3 nucleotides: TGCGCCAGCAGCCAGGAGGAATTAGTTACCTCCCAGACGGCCGAGCAGTACTTC. It yields the protein CASSQEELVTSQTAEQYF. The chain combines TRBV4-3 with TRBJ2-7; possible D gene TRBD2, 5 bases. Germline values: CDR1 LGHNA, CDR2 YSLEER. This CDR3 is built from 18 residues. The V gene lost 3 bases and the J gene lost 6 bases, with 27 bases spanning the gap.

The V call is TRBV7-9, the J call TRBJ2-3; 8 nucleotides align to TRBD2. With 6 bases clipped from V and 1 base from J, the junction kept 3 bases outside the gene matches. Germline CDR1 and CDR2: SEHNR and FQNEAQ (reference sequence). The CDR3 loop spans 14 amino acids. This CDR3 reads CASSVTSGTDTQYF. The CDR3 DNA reads TGTGCCAGCAGTGTGACTAGCGGCACAGATACGCAGTATTTT.

The rearrangement links TRBV21-1 to TRBJ2-7. TRBV21-1 is annotated as a pseudogene. The CDR3 spans 15 residues. The CDR3 DNA follows: TGTGCCAGCAGCAAGTATGGGGGGCTCTCCTACGAGCAGTACTTC. Translation gives CASSKYGGLSYEQYF.

This clone came up once. The chain recombines TRBV28 with TRBJ2-6, with D perhaps being TRBD1 or TRBD2 (6 bases each). CDR3 length equals 16 residues. The V and J ends lost 4 bases and 2 bases respectively, with 12 bases between them. Germline CDR1 is MDHEN and CDR2 is SYDVKM. The CDR3 sequence: CASSSVRGPGANVLTF. In DNA form, the CDR3 reads TGTGCCAGCAGTTCCGTCCGGGGGCCTGGGGCCAACGTCCTGACTTTC.

This sequence joins TRBV7-2 and TRBJ2-7; 9 bases match TRBD1. The CDR3 is 15 residues long. The germline V gene encodes CDR1 SGHTA and CDR2 FQGNSA. V gave up 2 bases and J gave up 1 base; unmatched junction bases: 3. The CDR3 loop reads CASSLRDRASYEQYF. CDR3 in DNA: TGTGCCAGCAGCTTAAGGGACAGGGCTTCCTACGAGCAGTACTTC.